This is a list of T cell receptor beta chains from one sample in a study of T cells after yellow fever vaccination. TCRdb re-called the 5' RACE reads through MiXCR, storing one row per CDR3 protein. This sample has some 320,000 distinct CDR3 sequences; roughly 4.3% occur once, and the top ten carry roughly 19%. Specimen: PBMCs, collected 15 days after the yellow fever booster vaccination. The source of these receptors is a man younger than 35 who received the YFV17D yellow fever vaccine. CDR3s include the opening cysteine and the closing phenylalanine or tryptophan. Each record gives: V gene, J gene, clone size, D gene, CDR3 protein, CDR3 DNA. The D gene is left open where the match is weak. Some rows mark clone size as missing; the rest say once, few, many or name a class of expanded clone.

TRBV7-2	TRBJ2-3	few	NA	CASREGMDTQYF	TGTGCCAGCAGGGAGGGAATGGATACGCAGTATTTT
TRBV6-1	TRBJ2-2	many	NA	CASSGSRYTGELFF	TGTGCCAGCAGTGGGTCGAGATACACCGGGGAGCTGTTTTTT
TRBV5-1	TRBJ2-6	NA	NA	CASSLGVGQGVTGANVLTF	TGCGCCAGCAGCTTGGGTGTAGGTCAGGGAGTAACTGGGGCCAACGTCCTGACTTTC
TRBV10-3	TRBJ2-1	few	TRBD2	CAIRGLAGHNEQFF	TGTGCCATCAGAGGACTAGCGGGGCACAATGAGCAGTTCTTC
TRBV27	TRBJ2-7	NA	NA	CASTSSSTHYEQYF	TGTGCCAGCACCTCTTCTAGCACCCACTACGAGCAGTACTTC
TRBV7-9	TRBJ1-2	many	NA	CASSLADSWGYTF	TGTGCCAGCAGCTTAGCGGACAGTTGGGGCTACACCTTC
TRBV9	TRBJ2-7	many	NA	CASSGEGYEQYF	TGTGCCAGCAGCGGCGAGGGGTACGAGCAGTACTTC
TRBV5-1	TRBJ2-1	few	TRBD2	CASSLGAGGLDEQFF	TGCGCCAGCAGCTTGGGGGCGGGGGGGCTCGATGAGCAGTTCTTC
TRBV7-6	TRBJ2-3	many	TRBD2	CASSPTPLAGGPDTQYF	TGTGCCAGCAGCCCTACCCCCCTAGCGGGGGGGCCAGATACGCAGTATTTT
TRBV30	TRBJ1-1	few	TRBD1	CAADRIEAFF	TGTGCGGCGGACAGGATTGAAGCTTTCTTT
TRBV6-5	TRBJ1-2	many	NA	CATGRANYGYTF	TGTGCCACTGGTCGGGCTAACTATGGCTACACCTTC
TRBV3-1	TRBJ2-5	NA	TRBD2	CASSPGLATETQYF	TGTGCCAGCAGCCCGGGACTAGCAACTGAGACCCAGTACTTC
TRBV5-1	TRBJ1-2	NA	TRBD1	CASSSRETGGGVYGYTF	TGCGCCAGCAGCTCGAGAGAAACAGGGGGCGGCGTCTATGGCTACACCTTC
TRBV7-2	TRBJ1-1	few	NA	CASSTRLGNTEAFF	TGTGCCAGCAGCACCAGATTGGGCAACACTGAAGCTTTCTTT
TRBV6-2/TRBV6-3	TRBJ2-1	few	TRBD1	CASSYYLGQEYNEQFF	TGTGCCAGCAGTTACTACCTGGGACAGGAGTACAATGAGCAGTTCTTC
TRBV12-3/TRBV12-4	TRBJ1-5	NA	NA	CASSFSTLSNQPQHF	TGTGCCAGCAGTTTTAGTACTCTTAGCAATCAGCCCCAGCATTTT
TRBV5-6	TRBJ2-3	many	TRBD2	CASSLTSGGRGTDTQYF	TGTGCCAGCAGCTTGACTAGCGGGGGGCGGGGCACAGATACGCAGTATTTT
TRBV3-1	TRBJ2-6	many	NA	CASSQVFGSGANVLTF	TGTGCCAGCAGCCAAGTATTCGGCTCTGGGGCCAACGTCCTGACTTTC
TRBV20-1	TRBJ2-1	many	NA	CSARDQRSAEQFF	TGCAGTGCTAGAGATCAGCGGTCCGCTGAGCAGTTCTTC
TRBV10-3	TRBJ2-5	many	TRBD1	CAISESGQGTLETQYF	TGTGCCATCAGTGAGTCGGGACAGGGAACTCTCGAGACCCAGTACTTC
TRBV5-1	TRBJ1-1	few	NA	CASSFRVNTEAFF	TGCGCCAGCAGCTTCCGGGTGAACACTGAAGCTTTCTTT
TRBV5-1	TRBJ2-5	NA	TRBD2	CASNPGGEETQYF	TGCGCCAGCAACCCGGGAGGGGAAGAGACCCAGTACTTC
TRBV7-4	TRBJ2-1	few	TRBD2	CASSQTTSGGVPTDYNEQFF	TGTGCCAGCAGCCAAACGACTAGCGGGGGGGTACCGACAGACTACAATGAGCAGTTCTTC
TRBV27	TRBJ1-5	few	NA	CASSFLGNQPQHF	TGTGCCAGCAGTTTCTTGGGGAATCAGCCCCAGCATTTT
TRBV5-1	TRBJ2-1	few	TRBD1	CASGTGPSTNEQFF	TGCGCCAGCGGGACAGGGCCGTCGACCAATGAGCAGTTCTTC
TRBV3-1	TRBJ2-5	few	TRBD2	CASSQGGQAGGETQYF	TGTGCCAGCAGCCAAGGAGGGCAAGCGGGGGGAGAGACCCAGTACTTC
TRBV7-6	TRBJ2-2	many	NA	CASSLNRNTGELFF	TGTGCCAGCAGCTTGAACAGGAACACCGGGGAGCTGTTTTTT
TRBV29-1	TRBJ2-6	many	TRBD1	CSVAPDRAGANVLTF	TGCAGCGTCGCCCCGGACAGGGCTGGGGCCAACGTCCTGACTTTC
TRBV7-9	TRBJ1-2	few	NA	CASSAYRALGPPYGYTF	TGTGCCAGCAGCGCGTACAGGGCCCTTGGCCCCCCTTATGGCTACACCTTC
TRBV3-1	TRBJ2-7	NA	NA	CASSQDLSPGYSYEQYF	TGTGCCAGCAGCCAAGATCTTTCCCCAGGGTACTCCTACGAGCAGTACTTC
TRBV5-1	TRBJ1-1	many	TRBD1	CASRGQGNTEAFF	TGCGCCAGCAGAGGACAGGGGAACACTGAAGCTTTCTTT
TRBV11-3	TRBJ2-1	many	NA	CASSEPTYNEQFF	TGTGCCAGCAGCGAGCCGACCTACAATGAGCAGTTCTTC
TRBV7-2	TRBJ1-2	few	NA	CASSLTGLQDGYTF	TGTGCCAGCAGCTTAACCGGCTTACAGGATGGCTACACCTTC
TRBV7-2	TRBJ1-2	many	NA	CASSWGWGGYTF	TGTGCCAGCAGCTGGGGGTGGGGTGGCTACACCTTC
TRBV27	TRBJ1-2	many	TRBD1	CASRQGAGGYTF	TGTGCCAGCAGACAGGGGGCGGGTGGCTACACCTTC
TRBV15	TRBJ1-5	many	NA	CATRASGTGNQPQHF	TGTGCCACCAGAGCTTCGGGGACGGGCAATCAGCCCCAGCATTTT
TRBV2	TRBJ2-1	few	TRBD2	CASRKPAGGRNEQFF	TGTGCCAGCAGGAAGCCAGCGGGGGGGCGGAATGAGCAGTTCTTC
TRBV6-6	TRBJ1-1	NA	NA	CASIWGRRLTEAFF	TGTGCCAGCATCTGGGGGCGAAGGCTCACTGAAGCTTTCTTT
TRBV5-1	TRBJ2-5	NA	NA	CASSLLGGETQYF	TGCGCCAGCAGCTTGCTGGGGGGAGAGACCCAGTACTTC
TRBV11-2	TRBJ2-1	NA	NA	CASRRRRGGNEQFF	TGTGCCAGCCGTAGGAGGAGGGGGGGCAATGAGCAGTTCTTC
TRBV5-1	TRBJ2-3	NA	TRBD2	CASSWGAGTSIPDTQYF	TGCGCCAGCAGCTGGGGTGCCGGGACTAGCATCCCAGATACGCAGTATTTT
TRBV19	TRBJ2-3	NA	TRBD2	CASQTSGGDTQYF	TGTGCCAGCCAGACTAGCGGGGGGGATACGCAGTATTTT
TRBV7-6	TRBJ2-3	few	TRBD1	CASSLKLGQGRRTDTQYF	TGTGCCAGCAGCTTAAAATTGGGACAGGGACGTCGCACAGATACGCAGTATTTT
TRBV7-2	TRBJ2-7	many	NA	CASSLNLTPEQYF	TGTGCCAGCAGCCTCAACTTAACGCCCGAGCAGTACTTC
TRBV9	TRBJ2-2	few	NA	CASSVDGGELFF	TGTGCCAGCAGCGTAGATGGCGGGGAGCTGTTTTTT
TRBV18	TRBJ1-2	few	TRBD1	CASSLTTGQGVYGYTF	TGTGCCAGCTCACTGACCACGGGACAGGGCGTCTATGGCTACACCTTC